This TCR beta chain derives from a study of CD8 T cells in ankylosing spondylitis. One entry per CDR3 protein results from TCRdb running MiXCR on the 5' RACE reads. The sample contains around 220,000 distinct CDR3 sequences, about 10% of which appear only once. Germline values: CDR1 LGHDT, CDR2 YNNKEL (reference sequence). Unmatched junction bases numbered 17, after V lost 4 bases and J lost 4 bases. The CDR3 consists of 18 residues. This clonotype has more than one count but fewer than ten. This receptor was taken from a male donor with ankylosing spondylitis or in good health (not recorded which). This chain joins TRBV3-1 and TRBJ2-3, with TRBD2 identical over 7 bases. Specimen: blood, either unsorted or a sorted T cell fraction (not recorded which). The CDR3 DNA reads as TGTGCCAGCAGCCCAAGCCCCCTTTGGGGGGGGGATGCAGATACGCAGTATTTT. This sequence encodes CASSPSPLWGGDADTQYF.